This T cell receptor beta chain was found in a study of shared clonotypes between healthy human individuals. Germline CDR1 and CDR2: SGHAT and FQNNGV. V dropped 5 bases and J dropped 5 bases, with 22 bases sitting between them. The CDR3 is 16 amino acids. Every immunoSEQ plate was one replicate of a subset's evenly spread DNA. The data were produced by immunoSEQ multiplex PCR, yet TCRdb's version contains in-frame clones alone and is incomplete. The table lists 550,000 to 750,000 clones, around 92% of them singletons. Turning to this clone: The antigen is undetermined.

Naive CD8 cells lacked CD45RO, underwent positive selection for CCR7 and left out terminally differentiated effector memory CD45RA+ cells. General observations from the study: Larger estimated richness was generally seen in naive subsets than in memory subsets.

This TCR was sampled from a young man in good health. The V call is TRBV11-2, the J call TRBJ2-7; D tentatively fits TRBD1 or TRBD2 (5 bases each). Sequenced sample: naive CD8+ T cells sorted from blood. For the CDR3, the DNA is TGTGCCAGCAGCCCAGCCTCCGGCCAAAGGGACCACGAGCAGTACTTC. Encoded protein: CASSPASGQRDHEQYF.